This T cell receptor (beta chain) was found in a study of T cells in Graves' hyperthyroidism and ophthalmopathy. It was RNA transcripts that yielded the amplified TCR beta CDR3 regions. The primer set for the first-round RT-PCR of the TCR CDR3 was HTBI. TCRdb recomputed calls from the multiplex PCR reads with MiXCR, one row per CDR3 protein. In the table there are under 350,000 distinct CDR3 sequences, around 15% of which are singletons. This clonotype was seen ten or more times. CDR1 is KGHSH and CDR2 is LQKENI in the germline V gene. V was cut by 4 bases and J by 7 bases, with 10 bases left in between. The CDR3 spans 12 residues.

The chain is built from TRBV18 and TRBJ1-1; TRBD1 is a possible D gene (5 bases). The sequenced sample was blood. This clonotype originated in an older woman with Graves' ophthalmopathy. CDR3 sequence (DNA): TGTGCCAGCTCACGGGCAGGGTTTGAAGCTTTCTTT. Amino acid sequence: CASSRAGFEAFF.